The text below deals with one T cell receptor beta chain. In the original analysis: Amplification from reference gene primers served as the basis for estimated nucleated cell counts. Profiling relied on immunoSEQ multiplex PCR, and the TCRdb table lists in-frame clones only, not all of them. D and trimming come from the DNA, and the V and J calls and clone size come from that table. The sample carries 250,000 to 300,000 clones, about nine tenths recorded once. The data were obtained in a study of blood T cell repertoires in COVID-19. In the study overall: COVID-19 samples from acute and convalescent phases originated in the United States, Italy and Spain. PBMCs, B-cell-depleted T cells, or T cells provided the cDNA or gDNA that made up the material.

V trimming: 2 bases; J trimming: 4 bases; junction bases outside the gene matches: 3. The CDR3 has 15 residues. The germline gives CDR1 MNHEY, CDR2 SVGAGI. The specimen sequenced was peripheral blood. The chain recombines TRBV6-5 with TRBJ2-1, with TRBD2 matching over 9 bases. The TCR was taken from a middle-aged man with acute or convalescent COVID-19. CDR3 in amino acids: CASSYGSGGYNEQFF. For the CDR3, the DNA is TGTGCCAGCAGTTACGGTAGCGGGGGATACAATGAGCAGTTCTTC.